This T cell receptor beta chain was captured by sequencing in a study of early T cells in non-severe SARS-CoV-2 infection. The overall study: Bulk RNA from unsorted whole blood was sequenced; chains were unpaired.

After removal of 2 bases from V and 0 bases from J, the junction contained 4 bases not matched to a gene. The CDR3 contains 15 residues. CDR1 and CDR2 (germline): DFQATT, SNEGSKA (reference sequence). Individual cDNA molecules carried attached unique molecular identifiers. TCRdb re-called the 5' RACE reads through MiXCR, storing one row per CDR3 protein. The data hold about 97,000 distinct CDR3 sequences, with roughly 13% observed a single time. The V call is TRBV20-1, the J call TRBJ2-3; 8 bases line up with TRBD1. The sequence derives from an adult who was a healthcare worker with PCR-confirmed SARS-CoV-2 infection or an uninfected control (not recorded which). Sequencing was performed on whole blood. As DNA, the CDR3 is TGCAGTGCTAGATTTAGGGACAGGAGCACAGATACGCAGTATTTT. It encodes CSARFRDRSTDTQYF.